The clone carrying this T cell receptor beta chain has a count of ten or more. Its target is not known. This specimen belongs to a study of T cells in Graves' hyperthyroidism and ophthalmopathy. Turning to the study itself: Peripheral blood was secured at the point of initial diagnosis, before any treatment.

Using RNA transcripts as the source, TCR beta CDR3 regions were amplified. TCR CDR3 regions were first amplified by RT-PCR with HTBI primers. Via MiXCR, TCRdb re-called the multiplex PCR reads, giving one row per CDR3 protein. Seen here are more than 500,000 distinct CDR3 sequences, less than 15% observed once, and the top ten hold 14%. Points from the study as a whole: Blood samples included most of the expanded thyroid clonotypes exceeding 0.001. Separating ophthalmopathy from stable hyperthyroidism was achieved by a 13 V-J model.

Thyroid ultrasound, orbital computed tomography, clinical symptoms, and serum thyroxine and TRAb underpinned diagnoses. V shed 5 bases and J 6 bases; nucleotides not matched to a gene: 6. Germline CDR1 is MDHEN and CDR2 is SYDVKM. This CDR3 region has 14 residues. Material: blood. The chain joins TRBV28 to TRBJ1-4; 7 nucleotides match TRBD1. This sequence was found in a woman between 40 and 50 years old with Graves' hyperthyroidism. This chain's CDR3 is CASSQTGTDEKLFF. CDR3 DNA sequence: TGTGCCAGCAGTCAGACAGGGACGGATGAAAAACTGTTTTTT.